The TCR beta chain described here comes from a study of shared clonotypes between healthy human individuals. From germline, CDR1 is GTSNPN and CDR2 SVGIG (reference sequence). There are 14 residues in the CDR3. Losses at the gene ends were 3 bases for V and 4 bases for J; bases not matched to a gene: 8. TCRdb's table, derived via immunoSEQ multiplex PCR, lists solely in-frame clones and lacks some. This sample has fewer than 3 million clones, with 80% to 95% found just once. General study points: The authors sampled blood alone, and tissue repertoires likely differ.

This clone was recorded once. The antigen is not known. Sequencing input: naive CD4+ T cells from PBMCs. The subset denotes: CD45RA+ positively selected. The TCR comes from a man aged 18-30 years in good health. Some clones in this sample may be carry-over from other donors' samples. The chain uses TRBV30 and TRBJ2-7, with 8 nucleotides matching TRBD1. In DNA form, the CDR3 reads TGTGCCTGGAGGACCGGACAGGGACGTTACGAGCAGTACTTC. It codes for CAWRTGQGRYEQYF.